This passage covers 17 T cell receptor beta chains from one sample sequenced in a study of blood T cell repertoires in COVID-19. Data came from immunoSEQ multiplex PCR; TCRdb stores just in-frame clones and leaves some out. Found here are 200,000 to 250,000 clones, around 89% of them singletons; the top ten hold less than 3.5%. The sequenced sample consisted of peripheral blood. These TCRs come from a man under 40 with COVID-19, enrolled during active disease.

With respect to this clone: The same CDR3 is also encoded by other DNA sequences in this sample. J is TRBJ1-2 and V is TRBV24-1; 8 bases match TRBD1. The CDR3 is made up of 14 amino acids. V gave up 3 bases and J gave up 4 bases; unmatched junction bases: 3. Germline-derived CDR1 and CDR2 are KGHDR and SFDVKD. This CDR3 reads CATSDPGQVYGYTF. The CDR3 DNA follows: TGTGCCACCAGTGATCCGGGACAGGTCTATGGCTACACCTTC.

The DNA for the CDR3 is TGTGCCAGCAGTTACTCTGGGCAGGGCACCTATGGCTACACCTTC. Translation gives CASSYSGQGTYGYTF. V gene TRBV6-6 combines with J gene TRBJ1-2; D is perhaps TRBD1 (5 bases). This CDR3 contains 15 residues. Germline CDR1 and CDR2: MNHNY and SVGAGI (reference sequence). V was clipped by 0 bases and J by 4 bases, with 12 bases between them.

V and J are TRBV6-2 or TRBV6-3 and TRBJ2-1, with 11 bases lining up with TRBD2. J was trimmed by 4 bases and V by 6 bases; bases with no gene match: 8. The CDR3 length is 16 residues. Germline V gene data show CDR1 as MNHEY and CDR2 as SVGEGT. This CDR3 is CASSSYLAGGYNEQFF. The CDR3 DNA is TGTGCCAGCAGCTCTTATCTAGCGGGGGGTTACAATGAGCAGTTCTTC.

This chain links TRBV7-2 with TRBJ2-7, with 10 bases matching TRBD2. The germline V gene has CDR1 SGHTA and CDR2 FQGNSA. The CDR3 has 14 residues. The trim removed 2 bases at V and 6 bases at J, leaving 4 bases unmatched. The CDR3 sequence is CASSLKAGGSEQYF. CDR3 DNA sequence: TGTGCCAGCAGCTTAAAAGCGGGGGGGAGCGAGCAGTACTTC.

The chain recombines TRBV18 with TRBJ1-1; TRBD1 might be the D (5 bases). Looked up from germline, CDR1 is KGHSH and CDR2 is LQKENI. Trimming removed 3 bases from V and 0 bases from J, with 11 bases in between. CDR3 length: 15 amino acids. CDR3: CASSPQGDLNTEAFF. The CDR3 nucleotides are TGTGCCAGCTCACCTCAAGGGGATCTGAACACTGAAGCTTTCTTT.

V usage is TRBV5-6 and J usage is TRBJ1-5; 10 nucleotides line up with TRBD1. The V and J ends lost 4 bases and 7 bases, in that order; junction bases with no gene match: 11. This CDR3 is 16 amino acids long. Germline V gene data show CDR1 as SGHDT and CDR2 as YYEEEE. CDR3 bases: TGTGCCAGCAGCCCCTCCGGGACAGGGGTGGGGCAGCCCCAGCATTTT. Translating gives CASSPSGTGVGQPQHF.

The chain carries TRBV7-2 and TRBJ2-3; 7 bases are shared with TRBD2. Per germline, CDR1 SGHTA and CDR2 FQGNSA. After removal of 7 bases from V and 1 base from J, the junction contained 2 bases not matched to a gene. The CDR3 loop spans 13 amino acids. The chain's CDR3 is CASKLAGTDTQYF. The CDR3 bases are TGTGCCAGCAAGCTAGCGGGCACAGATACGCAGTATTTT. Based on the CDR3 plus reference TRBV7-2 and TRBJ2-3, the full variable domain is GAGVSQSPSNKVTEKGKDVELRCDPISGHTALYWYRQSLGQGLEFLIYFQGNSAPDKSGLPSDRFSAERTGGSVSTLTIQRTQQEDSAVYLCASKLAGTDTQYFGPGTRLTVL.

V usage is TRBV6-6 and J usage is TRBJ1-2; D may be TRBD1 (5 bases). The CDR3 has 13 amino acids. V was cut by 10 bases and J by 4 bases, with 16 bases left in between. Germline CDR1 is MNHNY and CDR2 is SVGAGI (reference sequence). CDR3: CATETVLGYGYTF. CDR3 nucleotides: TGTGCCACCGAGACAGTTCTTGGCTATGGCTACACCTTC.

This chain uses TRBV5-4 with TRBJ2-6; 7 bases fit TRBD1. CDR1 and CDR2 (germline): SGHNT, YYREEE (reference sequence). The CDR3 loop spans 15 amino acids. V shed 5 bases and J 3 bases; nucleotides not matched to a gene: 5. In nucleotides, the CDR3 is TGTGCCAGCAGTCGGACAGGTATTGGGGCCAACGTCCTGACTTTC. This translates into CASSRTGIGANVLTF. Based on the CDR3 plus reference TRBV5-4 and TRBJ2-6, the full variable domain is ETGVTQSPTHLIKTRGQQVTLRCSSQSGHNTVSWYQQALGQGPQFIFQYYREEENGRGNFPPRFSGLQFPNYSSELNVNALELDDSALYLCASSRTGIGANVLTFGAGSRLTVL.

The chain links TRBV6-5 to TRBJ2-5, with 8 bases fitting TRBD2. Germline trimming cut 5 bases from V and 1 base from J; bases unmatched to any gene: 3. There are 14 residues in the CDR3. The germline V gene encodes CDR1 MNHEY and CDR2 SVGAGI. The CDR3 DNA is TGTGCCAGCAGTCCCCGGGAGGGCCAAGAGACCCAGTACTTC. Its translation: CASSPREGQETQYF.

The chain links TRBV3-1 (or the pseudogene TRBV3-2) to TRBJ2-7, with D perhaps matching TRBD1 (6 bases). The V gene lost 2 bases and the J gene lost 8 bases, with 19 bases spanning the gap. The CDR3 is 15 amino acids. Germline V CDR1 and CDR2: LGHDT, YNNKEL (reference sequence). The CDR3 here is CASSQNSVAGAKQYF. Written as DNA, the CDR3 is TGTGCCAGCAGCCAAAATTCTGTCGCAGGGGCTAAGCAGTACTTC.

V and J are TRBV11-2 and TRBJ1-1, with a possible D match to TRBD1 (6 bases). The V gene's germline CDR1 is SGHAT and CDR2 FQNNGV. There are 14 residues in the CDR3. Between the trimmed V and J ends, which lost 5 bases and 4 bases, there was a span of 14 bases. The DNA for the CDR3 is TGTGCCAGCAGCGCCTACAGGGCCTCCACTGAAGCTTTCTTT. It translates to CASSAYRASTEAFF.

This sequence joins TRBV6-5 and TRBJ1-1; possible D gene TRBD1, 6 bases. This CDR3 spans 14 amino acids. From germline, CDR1 is MNHEY and CDR2 SVGAGI. V gave up 6 bases and J gave up 1 base, with 12 bases separating them. The CDR3 region has the DNA TGTGCCAGCAGAACGGGGGGGCCGAACACTGAAGCTTTCTTT. It specifies CASRTGGPNTEAFF.

This clone appeared a single time. The chain has TRBV12-3 or TRBV12-4 and TRBJ1-2, with D possibly matching TRBD1 (5 bases). Trimming stripped 3 bases from V and 4 bases from J, with 9 bases between. The CDR3 covers 13 residues. The CDR3 DNA reads TGTGCCAGCAGTTTGAACAGGCCCTATGGCTACACCTTC. Amino acid sequence: CASSLNRPYGYTF.

This chain links TRBV2 with TRBJ2-5, with D unresolved. V was cut by 5 bases and J by 5 bases, with 6 bases left in between. This CDR3 has 11 amino acids. Germline CDR1 reads SNHLY; CDR2 reads FYNNEI. As DNA, the CDR3 is TGTGCCAGCAGTCCCCGGGAGACCCAGTACTTC. This encodes CASSPRETQYF.

The V and J genes are TRBV3-1 (or the pseudogene TRBV3-2) and TRBJ2-1, with 10 bases lining up with TRBD2. The CDR3 is 17 residues long. Germline values: CDR1 LGHDT, CDR2 YNNKEL (reference sequence). J lost 9 bases, V lost 4 bases, and 15 bases had no gene match. The CDR3 region has the DNA TGTGCCAGCAGCCCACAGTCGGGGGGAAGCGGGAGGGGTGAGCAGTTCTTC. This encodes CASSPQSGGSGRGEQFF.

This sequence joins TRBV7-2 and TRBJ1-2; D gene ambiguous. The V gene lost 5 bases and the J gene lost 0 bases, with 10 bases spanning the gap. This CDR3 contains 14 residues. Per the germline V gene, CDR1 is SGHTA and CDR2 is FQGNSA. The CDR3: CASSRSDANYGYTF. The CDR3 region has the DNA TGTGCCAGCAGCCGCAGCGACGCTAACTATGGCTACACCTTC.